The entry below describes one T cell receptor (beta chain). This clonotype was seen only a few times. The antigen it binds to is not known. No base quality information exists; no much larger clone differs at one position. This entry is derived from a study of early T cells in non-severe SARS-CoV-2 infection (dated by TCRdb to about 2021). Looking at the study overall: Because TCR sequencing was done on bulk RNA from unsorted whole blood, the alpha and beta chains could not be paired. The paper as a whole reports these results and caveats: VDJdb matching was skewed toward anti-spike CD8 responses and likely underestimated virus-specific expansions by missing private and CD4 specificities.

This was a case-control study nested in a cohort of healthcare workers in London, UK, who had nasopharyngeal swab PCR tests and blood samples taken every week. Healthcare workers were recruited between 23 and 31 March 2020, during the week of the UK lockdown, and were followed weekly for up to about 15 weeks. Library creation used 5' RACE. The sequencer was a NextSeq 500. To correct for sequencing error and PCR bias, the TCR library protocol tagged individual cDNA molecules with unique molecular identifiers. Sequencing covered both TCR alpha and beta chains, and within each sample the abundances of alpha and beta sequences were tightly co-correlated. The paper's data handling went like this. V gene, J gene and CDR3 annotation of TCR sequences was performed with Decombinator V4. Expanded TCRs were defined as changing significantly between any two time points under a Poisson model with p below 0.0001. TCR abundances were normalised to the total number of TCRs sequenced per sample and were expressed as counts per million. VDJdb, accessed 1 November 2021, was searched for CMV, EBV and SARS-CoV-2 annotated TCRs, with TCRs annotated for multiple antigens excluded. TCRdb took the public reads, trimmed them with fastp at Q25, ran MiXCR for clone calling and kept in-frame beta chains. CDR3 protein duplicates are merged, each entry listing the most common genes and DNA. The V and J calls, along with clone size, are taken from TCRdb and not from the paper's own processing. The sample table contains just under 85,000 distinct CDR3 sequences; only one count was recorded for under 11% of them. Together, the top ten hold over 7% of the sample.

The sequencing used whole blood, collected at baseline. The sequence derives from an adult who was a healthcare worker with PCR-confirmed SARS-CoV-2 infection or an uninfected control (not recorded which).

The nucleotide sequence reads TGTGCCAGCAGTTTTCAGGGGTCCTACAATGAGCAGTTCTTC. The resulting protein is CASSFQGSYNEQFF. This chain joins TRBV12-3 or TRBV12-4 to TRBJ2-1; TRBD1 is possibly the D segment (6 matching bases). The CDR3 covers 14 residues, taking in both the cysteine and the phenylalanine. Here the CDR3 DNA is all that survives: 42 bases in frame from base 1. V lost 3 bases and J lost 1 base; the stretch between them is 7 bases long.